This T cell receptor beta chain was documented in a study of cytomegalovirus exposure and HLA in healthy donors. Across the study: Researchers previously reported finding 90 million to 130 million unique TCR beta sequences from 150 million to 200 million T cells. Early release data held tens of millions of unique TCRs from HLA-typed donors.

Notes on the study in general: DRB1 had the most TCR associations and HLA-C the fewest, a later analysis found, with rates varying by HLA locus. There were several of the most significant clusters that appeared linked to common viral pathogens in a later analysis.

About this clone itself: What it recognizes is unknown.

The germline CDR1 and CDR2 sequences are SNHLY and FYNNEI. The V and J ends lost 5 bases and 0 bases, in that order; junction bases with no gene match: 15. This CDR3 is 20 amino acids long. The PCR made use of 60 Vbeta and 13 Jbeta primers. Sequenced by immunoSEQ multiplex PCR; TCRdb stores in-frame clones only, minus some. Of about 170,000 clones in the sample, roughly 72% are singletons; the top ten hold more than 2%. The source material was PBMCs. This chain joins TRBV2 and TRBJ1-5, with 11 bases aligning to TRBD1. The TCR comes from a woman under 40 in good health and CMV-seropositive. The CDR3 region is CASSTLVGQGDLYSNQPQHF. The DNA for the CDR3 is TGTGCCAGCAGTACACTCGTGGGACAGGGGGACCTATATAGCAATCAGCCCCAGCATTTT.